Here is one TCR beta chain with its context. This sample is drawn from a study of blood T cells in healthy people across ages. CDR3 length: 14 residues. V shed 5 bases and J 4 bases; nucleotides not matched to a gene: 7. Primers used in a second PCR of about 6 to 11 cycles were a sample-barcoded 5' primer and a J-beta primer mix. One entry per CDR3 protein, called by TCRdb with MiXCR from the 5' RACE reads. The sample yields 1,500,000 or so distinct CDR3 sequences, approximately 59% seen once. The sample was blood. The sequence came from a man younger than 35 in good health. The gene calls are TRBV12-3 or TRBV12-4 and TRBJ2-5; TRBD1 matches 7 bases. The CDR3 loop is CASSTTGSAETQYF. The CDR3 nucleotides are TGTGCCAGCAGTACGACAGGGTCGGCAGAGACCCAGTACTTC.